Shown below are 25 T cell receptor beta chains from a single sample sequenced in a study of control samples from healthy donors and cancer patients. Produced via immunoSEQ multiplex PCR; TCRdb's table is partial and in-frame only. Counted here are over 100,000 clones, approximately 88% occurring once; the ten biggest clones make up about 3.2%. Sequenced material: blood. These TCRs come from a man aged 35-49 years in good health.

This clone was found many times. CDR3 DNA: TGTGCCAGTAGCGGACAGGGTGGAAATTCACCCCTCCACTTT. Its protein is CASSGQGGNSPLHF. V and J are TRBV19 and TRBJ1-6; 8 bases fit TRBD1. Germline V lookup: CDR1 LNHDA, CDR2 SQIVND (reference sequence). V gave up 6 bases and J gave up 7 bases; unmatched junction bases: 5. The CDR3 has 14 residues.

This chain uses TRBV6-2 or TRBV6-3 with TRBJ2-5; D unresolved. CDR3 length equals 12 residues. The germline CDR1 and CDR2 sequences are MNHEY and SVGEGT. Trimming took off 6 bases at V and 5 bases at J, with 10 bases between the two ends. CDR3: CASSRLGETQYF. DNA for the CDR3: TGTGCCAGCAGCCGACTGGGGGAGACCCAGTACTTC.

The gene calls are TRBV24-1 and TRBJ2-2, with D unresolved. Between the trimmed V and J ends, which lost 6 bases and 4 bases, there was a span of 5 bases. CDR1 and CDR2 from the germline V gene are KGHDR and SFDVKD. This CDR3 region has 12 residues. The CDR3 DNA is TGTGCCACCAGTCCAATCACCGGGGAGCTGTTTTTT. Its protein product is CATSPITGELFF.

V usage is TRBV27 and J usage is TRBJ2-1, with 7 bases that match TRBD1. The CDR3 has 13 amino acids. Germline V CDR1 and CDR2: MNHEY, SMNVEV (reference sequence). The ends lost 3 bases at V and 7 bases at J; junction bases unmatched: 3. The CDR3 DNA reads as TGTGCCAGCAGTTTTCGGGACAGAAATGAGCAGTTCTTC. Its translation is CASSFRDRNEQFF.

This clone came up once. V gene TRBV7-9 combines with J gene TRBJ1-2; no clear D. V was trimmed by 5 bases and J by 13 bases, leaving 17 bases between them. Germline assignment: CDR1 SEHNR and CDR2 FQNEAQ (reference sequence). The length of the CDR3 is 12 residues. CDR3 protein: CASSTEVGRTTF. In DNA form, the CDR3 reads TGTGCCAGCAGCACAGAGGTGGGAAGAACCACCTTC.

This chain connects TRBV9 to TRBJ2-1, with 9 positions matching TRBD2. V trimming: 3 bases; J trimming: 1 base; junction bases outside the gene matches: 14. Germline V lookup: CDR1 SGDLS, CDR2 YYNGEE. This CDR3 has 19 residues. This CDR3 reads CASSARGGAGLGSYNEQFF. The CDR3 DNA reads TGTGCCAGCAGCGCCCGCGGGGGGGCCGGGCTCGGGTCCTACAATGAGCAGTTCTTC.

Details on this clone: This specimen includes other DNA sequences encoding the same CDR3. The chain employs TRBV12-3 or TRBV12-4 and TRBJ2-7, with D perhaps matching TRBD2 (5 bases). Trimming left V 6 bases short and J 5 bases short, with 11 bases between. This CDR3 has 12 residues. CDR3 sequence: CASREGLDEQYF. For the CDR3, the DNA is TGTGCCAGCAGAGAAGGACTGGACGAGCAGTACTTC.

Turning to this clone: Other DNA sequences from this sample encode an identical CDR3 as well. The CDR3 here is CASRGGSYNSPLHF. The CDR3 coding sequence is TGCGCCAGCCGGGGGGGATCCTATAATTCACCCCTCCACTTT. The V call is TRBV5-1, the J call TRBJ1-6; D might be TRBD1 (5 bases). Trimming removed 7 bases from V and 1 base from J, with 9 bases in between. Germline V lookup: CDR1 SGHRS, CDR2 YFSETQ. This CDR3 spans 14 amino acids. The full variable domain, with the rest looked up from reference TRBV5-1 and TRBJ1-6, is KAGVTQTPRYLIKTRGQQVTLSCSPISGHRSVSWYQQTPGQGLQFLFEYFSETQRNKGNFPGRFSGRQFSNSRSEMNVSTLELGDSALYLCASRGGSYNSPLHFGNGTRLTVT.

This chain joins TRBV7-9 and TRBJ2-7, with D perhaps TRBD2 (5 bases). Germline V CDR1 and CDR2: SEHNR, FQNEAQ (reference sequence). V was pared by 3 bases and J by 6 bases, with 9 bases between. The CDR3 covers 12 residues. The CDR3 region is CASSLPGIEQYF. The CDR3 bases are TGTGCCAGCAGCTTGCCGGGGATCGAGCAGTACTTC.

The rearrangement joins TRBV12-3 or TRBV12-4 to TRBJ2-2, with no clear D. The CDR3 spans 12 residues. The germline V and J ends were trimmed by 4 bases and 3 bases, with 3 bases remaining between them. This CDR3 is CASSSYTGELFF. The DNA of the CDR3 is TGTGCCAGCAGTTCCTACACCGGGGAGCTGTTTTTT.

V and J are TRBV28 and TRBJ2-2; D unclear. V was pared by 7 bases and J by 1 base, with 10 bases between. The CDR3 runs to 14 residues. Germline V CDR1 and CDR2: MDHEN, SYDVKM. CDR3 residues: CASTTTGNTGELFF. CDR3 coding DNA: TGTGCCAGCACCACGACTGGGAACACCGGGGAGCTGTTTTTT.

The chain uses TRBV19 and TRBJ2-3, with TRBD1 matching over 10 bases. CDR3 length equals 16 residues. V shed 6 bases, J shed 4 bases, and the junction held 10 bases outside the gene matches. Germline-derived CDR1 and CDR2 are LNHDA and SQIVND (reference sequence). CDR3 residues: CASSQQDRGWADTQYF. Written as DNA, the CDR3 is TGTGCCAGTAGCCAACAGGACAGGGGGTGGGCAGATACGCAGTATTTT.

This clone appeared once. The chain has TRBV6-2 or TRBV6-3 and TRBJ2-7, with 9 bases identical to TRBD1. Germline CDR1 MNHEY, CDR2 SVGEGT. V dropped 0 bases and J dropped 2; count of bases not matched to a gene: 2. This CDR3 contains 15 residues. The CDR3 sequence is CASSYSRQGAYEQYF. The CDR3 region has the DNA TGTGCCAGCAGTTACTCGAGACAGGGGGCCTACGAGCAGTACTTC.

This chain's CDR3 is CASSWTSGGNNEQFF. Written as DNA, the CDR3 is TGTGCCAGCAGCTGGACTAGCGGGGGGAACAATGAGCAGTTCTTC. This chain connects TRBV11-1 to TRBJ2-1; 14 bases line up with TRBD2. V gave up 4 bases and J gave up 5 bases; unmatched junction bases: 1. The CDR3 loop spans 15 amino acids. CDR1 and CDR2 from the germline V gene are SGHAT and FQDESV (reference sequence).

The chain is built from TRBV15 and TRBJ2-3; D gene uncertain. Trimming left V 1 base short and J 4 bases short, with 15 bases between. The CDR3 is made up of 16 amino acids. In germline, CDR1 is LNHNV, CDR2 YYDKDF (reference sequence). DNA for the CDR3: TGTGCCACCAGCAGAGTGGGCTACCACGACTCAGATACGCAGTATTTT. Encoded protein: CATSRVGYHDSDTQYF.

The chain links TRBV18 to TRBJ2-6; D ambiguous. This CDR3 comprises 13 residues. Trimming removed 0 bases from V and 4 bases from J, with 1 base in between. Germline V gene data show CDR1 as KGHSH and CDR2 as LQKENI. The CDR3 is CASSPPGANVLTF. DNA for the CDR3: TGTGCCAGCTCACCACCAGGGGCCAACGTCCTGACTTTC. Combining the CDR3 with reference TRBV18 and TRBJ2-6 gives the whole variable domain NAGVMQNPRHLVRRRGQEARLRCSPMKGHSHVYWYRQLPEEGLKFMVYLQKENIIDESGMPKERFSAEFPKEGPSILRIQQVVRGDSAAYFCASSPPGANVLTFGAGSRLTVL.

The chain links TRBV6-2 or TRBV6-3 to TRBJ1-1, with a possible D match to TRBD1 (6 bases). There are 14 residues in the CDR3. Trimming took 2 bases from V and 5 from J, leaving 12 bases between them. The germline CDR1 and CDR2 sequences are MNHEY and SVGEGT. The CDR3 DNA follows: TGTGCCAGCAGTTACAACGAAGGGGGGACTGAAGCTTTCTTT. The encoded protein is CASSYNEGGTEAFF.

The chain has TRBV7-9 and TRBJ1-1, with D uncertain. CDR3 length equals 13 residues. Germline CDR1 is SEHNR and CDR2 is FQNEAQ (reference sequence). V was shortened by 2 bases and J by 5 bases, with 9 bases between the two germline ends. The CDR3 bases are TGTGCCAGCAGCTTACAACCCGGGACTGAAGCTTTCTTT. Protein sequence: CASSLQPGTEAFF.

The chain has TRBV6-6 and TRBJ1-3, with a tentative D call TRBD1 (6 bases). The length of the CDR3 is 15 residues. In germline, CDR1 is MNHNY, CDR2 SVGAGI (reference sequence). The V gene lost 7 bases and the J gene lost 0 bases, with 13 bases spanning the gap. The CDR3 loop reads CASISEGGSGNTIYF. Written as DNA, the CDR3 is TGTGCCAGCATCTCAGAGGGGGGCTCTGGAAACACCATATATTTT.

The chain joins TRBV14 to TRBJ1-4, with D hard to call. V was pared by 0 bases and J by 4 bases, with 15 bases between. The V gene's germline CDR1 is SGHDN and CDR2 FVKESK. The CDR3 spans 17 residues. The CDR3 here is CASSQEGRGRYNEKLFF. The CDR3 DNA follows: TGTGCCAGCAGCCAAGAGGGCCGCGGGCGTTATAATGAAAAACTGTTTTTT.

This chain connects TRBV11-3 to TRBJ2-5; D is unresolved. This CDR3 region has 13 residues. Germline V gene sequence: CDR1 SGHNT, CDR2 YENEEA. The ends were cut back, 5 bases at V and 5 bases at J, with 12 bases in the middle. Here the CDR3 reads CASSKAGWETQYF. The CDR3 DNA is TGTGCCAGCAGCAAAGCAGGTTGGGAGACCCAGTACTTC.

This rearrangement joins TRBV9 to TRBJ2-2; 7 bases line up with TRBD2. Germline trimming cut 4 bases from V and 3 bases from J; bases unmatched to any gene: 6. From germline, CDR1 is SGDLS and CDR2 YYNGEE. The CDR3 sequence is 15 residues long. This CDR3 reads CASSTGGVHTGELFF. The CDR3 nucleotides are TGTGCCAGCAGCACTGGGGGGGTTCACACCGGGGAGCTGTTTTTT.

The table lists this clone with a count of one. This rearrangement joins TRBV30 to TRBJ1-1, with 10 bases that match TRBD1. CDR3 size: 15 residues. In germline, CDR1 is GTSNPN, CDR2 SVGIG (reference sequence). With 5 bases clipped from V and 0 bases from J, the junction kept 6 bases outside the gene matches. This chain's CDR3 is CAWYTTGGMNTEAFF. Written as DNA, the CDR3 is TGTGCCTGGTATACGACAGGGGGCATGAACACTGAAGCTTTCTTT.

The chain employs TRBV2 and TRBJ1-6; no definite D call. The CDR3 has 16 amino acids. Germline CDR1 SNHLY, CDR2 FYNNEI. Trimming took 7 bases from V and 0 from J, leaving 13 bases between them. CDR3 sequence reads: CASTYASGSYNSPLHF. As DNA, the CDR3 is TGTGCCAGCACCTATGCTTCGGGCTCCTATAATTCACCCCTCCACTTT. Full variable domain (remainder filled in from reference TRBV2 and TRBJ1-6): EPEVTQTPSHQVTQMGQEVILRCVPISNHLYFYWYRQILGQKVEFLVSFYNNEISEKSEIFDDQFSVERPDGSNFTLKIRSTKLEDSAMYFCASTYASGSYNSPLHFGNGTRLTVT.

V gene TRBV9 combines with J gene TRBJ1-1, with D hard to call. The V gene's germline CDR1 is SGDLS and CDR2 YYNGEE. Deletions cut 4 bases from V and 4 bases from J, with 17 bases between. The CDR3 contains 15 residues. This chain's CDR3 is CASSPRVGDVTEAFF. The CDR3 nucleotides read TGTGCCAGCAGCCCGAGGGTAGGTGATGTCACTGAAGCTTTCTTT.